The rows below give T cell receptor beta chains drawn from one sample of a study of T-cell memory formation after mild COVID-19. TCRdb analysed the 5' RACE reads with MiXCR anew, one entry per CDR3 protein. The table shows some 200,000 distinct CDR3 sequences, with 20% to 25% occurring only once. The sample comprised PBMCs or a T cell subset sorted from them (not recorded which). The receptors here all came from an adult woman who had mild COVID-19 (a few samples of this study predate the infection). Cell type and time point are not known. The CDR3 runs from the conserved cysteine through the conserved F or W. Each record gives: D gene, V gene, clone size, J gene, CDR3 protein, CDR3 DNA. A D gene is named only where the DNA matches it firmly. Clone size is stated in some rows and not others, as once, few, many or a class when expanded.

.	TRBV4-3	few	TRBJ2-7	CASSPVIDESYEQYF	TGCGCCAGCAGCCCAGTGATTGACGAATCCTACGAGCAGTACTTC
.	TRBV9	.	TRBJ1-1	CASSVGWGMNTEAFF	TGTGCCAGCAGCGTAGGTTGGGGCATGAACACTGAAGCTTTCTTT
TRBD1	TRBV24-1	.	TRBJ2-7	CATSDPTGGNEQYF	TGTGCCACCAGTGACCCCACAGGGGGGAACGAGCAGTACTTC
TRBD2	TRBV7-9	few	TRBJ2-1	CASRYGGDNEQFF	TGTGCCAGCAGGTACGGGGGGGACAATGAGCAGTTCTTC
.	TRBV5-1	.	TRBJ1-6	CASSLDPWGDDSPLHF	TGCGCCAGCAGCTTAGACCCCTGGGGGGACGACTCACCCCTCCACTTT
TRBD2	TRBV12-3/TRBV12-4	.	TRBJ2-3	CASSFRRGITTDTQYF	TGTGCCAGCAGTTTCAGGCGGGGGATAACCACAGATACGCAGTATTTT
.	TRBV7-9	few	TRBJ1-1	CASSLVGGEEGRKAFF	TGTGCCAGCAGCTTAGTAGGCGGGGAGGAGGGAAGGAAGGCTTTCTTT
.	TRBV7-7	.	TRBJ2-5	CASSLATSWWETQYF	TGTGCTAGCAGCTTAGCCACTAGTTGGTGGGAGACCCAGTACTTC
.	TRBV9	.	TRBJ2-7	CASSLNTGLPYEQYF	TGTGCCAGCAGCCTTAATACGGGTCTCCCCTACGAGCAGTACTTC
TRBD1	TRBV20-1	.	TRBJ1-2	CSADQDRAGRYTF	TGCAGTGCTGACCAGGACAGGGCAGGGCGCTACACCTTC
.	TRBV4-2	.	TRBJ2-7	CASSQDYWGFGNEQYF	TGTGCCAGCAGCCAAGATTATTGGGGGTTTGGGAACGAGCAGTACTTC
.	TRBV30	few	TRBJ2-7	CAWSPTGKGFGEQYF	TGTGCCTGGAGTCCGACAGGAAAAGGGTTTGGAGAGCAGTACTTC
.	TRBV3-1	many	TRBJ2-7	CASSQGFWPSSSYEQYF	TGTGCCAGCAGCCAGGGCTTCTGGCCCTCTAGCTCCTACGAGCAGTACTTC
.	TRBV5-1	few	TRBJ2-2	CASSLAGRNGELFF	TGCGCCAGCAGCTTGGCGGGCCGAAACGGGGAGCTGTTTTTT
.	TRBV6-2/TRBV6-3	few	TRBJ1-1	CASSYRQGWNTEAFF	TGTGCCAGCAGTTACCGCCAGGGGTGGAACACTGAAGCTTTCTTT
TRBD2	TRBV20-1	.	TRBJ2-1	CSARAGRGLNEQFF	TGCAGTGCTAGAGCTGGGAGGGGACTGAATGAGCAGTTCTTC
.	TRBV4-1	.	TRBJ1-1	CASSKGGEGGTEAFF	TGCGCCAGCAGCAAGGGGGGGGAGGGCGGCACTGAAGCTTTCTTT
.	TRBV29-1	few	TRBJ1-1	CSVVGNTEAFF	TGCAGCGTTGTTGGGAACACTGAAGCTTTCTTT
.	TRBV7-7	.	TRBJ2-5	CASSLAKGSGETQYF	TGTGCTAGCAGCTTAGCGAAGGGATCGGGGGAGACCCAGTACTTC